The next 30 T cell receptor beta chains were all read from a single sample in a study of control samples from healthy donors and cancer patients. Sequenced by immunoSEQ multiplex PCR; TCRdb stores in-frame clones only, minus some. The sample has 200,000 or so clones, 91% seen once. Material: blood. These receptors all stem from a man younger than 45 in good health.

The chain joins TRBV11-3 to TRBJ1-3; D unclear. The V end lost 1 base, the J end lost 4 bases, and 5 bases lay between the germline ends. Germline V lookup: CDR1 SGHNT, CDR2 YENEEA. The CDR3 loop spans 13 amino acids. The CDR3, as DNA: TGTGCCAGCAGCTTAGGGAGAGGAAACACCATATATTTT. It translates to CASSLGRGNTIYF.

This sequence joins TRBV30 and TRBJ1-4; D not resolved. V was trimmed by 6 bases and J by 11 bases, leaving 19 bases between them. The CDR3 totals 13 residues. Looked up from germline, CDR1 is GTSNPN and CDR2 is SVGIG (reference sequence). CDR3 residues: CACQGFGLGKLFF. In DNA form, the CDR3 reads TGTGCCTGTCAAGGGTTTGGATTGGGCAAACTGTTTTTT.

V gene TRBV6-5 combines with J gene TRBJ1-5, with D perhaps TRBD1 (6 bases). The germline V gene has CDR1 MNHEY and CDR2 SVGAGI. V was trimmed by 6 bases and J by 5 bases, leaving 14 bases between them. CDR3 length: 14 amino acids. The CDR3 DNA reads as TGTGCCAGCAGCACGTCCGGGGGGCATCAGCCCCAGCATTTT. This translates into CASSTSGGHQPQHF.

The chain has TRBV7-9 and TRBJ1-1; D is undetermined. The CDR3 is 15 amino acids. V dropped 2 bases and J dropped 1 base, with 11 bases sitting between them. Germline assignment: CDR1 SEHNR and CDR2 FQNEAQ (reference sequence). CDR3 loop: CASSLREITNTEAFF. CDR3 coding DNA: TGTGCCAGCAGCTTAAGGGAGATAACGAACACTGAAGCTTTCTTT. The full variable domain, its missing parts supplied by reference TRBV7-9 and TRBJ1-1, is DTGVSQNPRHKITKRGQNVTFRCDPISEHNRLYWYRQTLGQGPEFLTYFQNEAQLEKSRLLSDRFSAERPKGSFSTLEIQRTEQGDSAMYLCASSLREITNTEAFFGQGTRLTVV.

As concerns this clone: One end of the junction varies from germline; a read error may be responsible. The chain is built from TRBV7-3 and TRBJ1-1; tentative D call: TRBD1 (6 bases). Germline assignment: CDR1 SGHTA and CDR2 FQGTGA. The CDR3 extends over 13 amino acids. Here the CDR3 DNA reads TGTGCCAGCAGCGTAACAGGGAATACTGAAGCTTTCTTT. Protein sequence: CASSVTGNTEAFF.

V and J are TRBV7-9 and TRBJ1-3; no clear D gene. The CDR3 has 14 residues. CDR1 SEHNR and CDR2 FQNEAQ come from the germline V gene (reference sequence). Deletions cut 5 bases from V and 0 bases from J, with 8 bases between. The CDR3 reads CASSLRDSGNTIYF. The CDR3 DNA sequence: TGTGCCAGCAGCCTCCGGGACTCTGGAAACACCATATATTTT.

The CDR3 nucleotides read TGTGCCAGCAGCTCCGGGGAAGGGGACCGGAACACCGGGGAGCTGTTTTTT. Its translation: CASSSGEGDRNTGELFF. V is TRBV11-2 and J is TRBJ2-2; perhaps D is TRBD1 or TRBD2 (5 bases each). With 4 bases removed from V and 1 base from J, the gap between germline ends came to 16 bases. The germline V gene has CDR1 SGHAT and CDR2 FQNNGV. This CDR3 spans 17 amino acids. Drawing the rest from reference TRBV11-2 and TRBJ2-2, the complete variable domain is EAGVAQSPRYKIIEKRQSVAFWCNPISGHATLYWYQQILGQGPKLLIQFQNNGVVDDSQLPKDRFSAERLKGVDSTLKIQPAKLEDSAVYLCASSSGEGDRNTGELFFGEGSRLTVL.

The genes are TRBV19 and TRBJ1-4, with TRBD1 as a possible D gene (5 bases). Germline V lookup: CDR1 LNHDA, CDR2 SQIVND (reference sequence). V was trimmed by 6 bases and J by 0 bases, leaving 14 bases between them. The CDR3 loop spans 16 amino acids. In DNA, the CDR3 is TGTGCCAGTAGCCGACAGACCCTCGCAACTAATGAAAAACTGTTTTTT. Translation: CASSRQTLATNEKLFF.

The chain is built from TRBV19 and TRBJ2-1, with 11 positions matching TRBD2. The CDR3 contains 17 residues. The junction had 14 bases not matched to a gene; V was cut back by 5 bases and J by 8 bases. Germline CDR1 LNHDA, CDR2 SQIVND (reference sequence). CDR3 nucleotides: TGTGCCAGTAGTTCCTCCGGGACTAGCGGCTGGAAGTATGAGCAGTTCTTC. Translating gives CASSSSGTSGWKYEQFF.

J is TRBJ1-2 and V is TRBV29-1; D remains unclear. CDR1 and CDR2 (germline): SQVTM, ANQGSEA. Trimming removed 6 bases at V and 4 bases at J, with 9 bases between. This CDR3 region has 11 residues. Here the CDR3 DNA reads TGCAGCGTGTGGGCAGCCTATGGCTACACCTTC. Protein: CSVWAAYGYTF.

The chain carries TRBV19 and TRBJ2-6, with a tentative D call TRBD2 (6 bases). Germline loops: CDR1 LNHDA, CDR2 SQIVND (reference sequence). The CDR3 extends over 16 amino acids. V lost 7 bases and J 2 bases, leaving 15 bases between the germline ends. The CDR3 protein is CASTGRTTTGANVLTF. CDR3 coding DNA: TGTGCCAGTACGGGTAGGACTACAACTGGGGCCAACGTCCTGACTTTC.

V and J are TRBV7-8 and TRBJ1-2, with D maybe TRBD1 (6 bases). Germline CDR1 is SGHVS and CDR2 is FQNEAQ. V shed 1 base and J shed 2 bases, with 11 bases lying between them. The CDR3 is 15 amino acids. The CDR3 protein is CASSLGQELNYGYTF. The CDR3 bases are TGTGCCAGCAGCTTAGGACAGGAACTAAACTATGGCTACACCTTC.

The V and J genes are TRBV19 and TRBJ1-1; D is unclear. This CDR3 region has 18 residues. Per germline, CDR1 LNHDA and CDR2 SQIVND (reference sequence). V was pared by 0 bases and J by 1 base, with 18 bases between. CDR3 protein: CASSIDTPLGSKNTEAFF. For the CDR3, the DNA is TGTGCCAGTAGTATAGATACCCCTTTGGGCAGCAAGAACACTGAAGCTTTCTTT.

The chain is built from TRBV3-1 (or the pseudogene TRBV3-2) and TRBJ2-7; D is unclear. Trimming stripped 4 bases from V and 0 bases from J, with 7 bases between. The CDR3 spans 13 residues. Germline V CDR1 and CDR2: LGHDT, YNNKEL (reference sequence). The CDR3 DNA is TGTGCCAGCAGCCGAACCGGCTCCTACGAGCAGTACTTC. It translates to CASSRTGSYEQYF.

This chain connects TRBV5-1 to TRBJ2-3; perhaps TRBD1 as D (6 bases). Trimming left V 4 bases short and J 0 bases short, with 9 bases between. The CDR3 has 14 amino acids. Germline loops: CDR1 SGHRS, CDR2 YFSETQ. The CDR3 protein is CASSGGGSTDTQYF. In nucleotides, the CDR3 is TGCGCCAGCAGCGGGGGCGGAAGCACAGATACGCAGTATTTT.

This CDR3 is CASSEFWGTGELFF. Written as DNA, the CDR3 is TGTGCCAGCAGTGAATTCTGGGGTACCGGGGAGCTGTTTTTT. The V and J genes are TRBV6-4 and TRBJ2-2; no reliable D call. Trimming left V 3 bases short and J 5 bases short, with 10 bases between. The CDR3 extends over 14 amino acids. CDR1 MRHNA and CDR2 SNTAGT come from the germline V gene.

As DNA, the CDR3 is TGTGCCAGCAGCTTAGCGGGTACGAGTGTTGAGACCCAGTACTTC. Residues: CASSLAGTSVETQYF. V gene TRBV7-6 combines with J gene TRBJ2-5; no firm D call. Germline V gene sequence: CDR1 SGHVS, CDR2 FNYEAQ. This CDR3 is 15 amino acids long. Trimming cost V 0 bases and J 5 bases, with 13 bases left between them.

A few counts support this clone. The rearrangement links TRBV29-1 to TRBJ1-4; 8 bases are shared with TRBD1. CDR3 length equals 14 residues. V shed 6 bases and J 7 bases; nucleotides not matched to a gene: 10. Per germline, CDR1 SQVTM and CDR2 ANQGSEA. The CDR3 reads CSVTRQGRGEKLFF. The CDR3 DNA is TGCAGCGTGACCCGACAGGGGAGAGGTGAAAAACTGTTTTTT.

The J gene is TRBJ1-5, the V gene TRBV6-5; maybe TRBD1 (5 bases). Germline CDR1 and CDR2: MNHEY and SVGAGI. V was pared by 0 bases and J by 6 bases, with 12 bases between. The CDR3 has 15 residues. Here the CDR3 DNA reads TGTGCCAGCAGTTACTCGTGGCAGGGTGGTCAGCCCCAGCATTTT. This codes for CASSYSWQGGQPQHF.

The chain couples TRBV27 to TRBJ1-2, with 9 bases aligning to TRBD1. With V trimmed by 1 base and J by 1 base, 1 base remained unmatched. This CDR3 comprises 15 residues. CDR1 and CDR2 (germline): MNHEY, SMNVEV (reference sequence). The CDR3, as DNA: TGTGCCAGCAGTTTATGGGGACAGGGTAACTATGGCTACACCTTC. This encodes CASSLWGQGNYGYTF.

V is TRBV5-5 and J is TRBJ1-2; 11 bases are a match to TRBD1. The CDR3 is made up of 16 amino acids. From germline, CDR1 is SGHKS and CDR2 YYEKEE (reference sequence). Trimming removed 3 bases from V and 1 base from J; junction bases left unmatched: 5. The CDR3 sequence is CASSSGTGGVNYGYTF. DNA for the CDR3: TGTGCCAGCAGCTCTGGGACAGGGGGTGTTAACTATGGCTACACCTTC. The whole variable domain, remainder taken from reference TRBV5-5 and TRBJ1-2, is DAGVTQSPTHLIKTRGQQVTLRCSPISGHKSVSWYQQVLGQGPQFIFQYYEKEERGRGNFPDRFSARQFPNYSSELNVNALLLGDSALYLCASSSGTGGVNYGYTFGSGTRLTVV.

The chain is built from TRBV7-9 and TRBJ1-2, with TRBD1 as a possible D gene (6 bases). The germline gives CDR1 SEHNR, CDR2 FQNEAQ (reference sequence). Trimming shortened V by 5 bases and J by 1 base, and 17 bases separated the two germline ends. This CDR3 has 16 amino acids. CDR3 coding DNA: TGTGCCAGCAGCCGTGTTGGACAGCCTAATAACTATGGCTACACCTTC. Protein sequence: CASSRVGQPNNYGYTF.

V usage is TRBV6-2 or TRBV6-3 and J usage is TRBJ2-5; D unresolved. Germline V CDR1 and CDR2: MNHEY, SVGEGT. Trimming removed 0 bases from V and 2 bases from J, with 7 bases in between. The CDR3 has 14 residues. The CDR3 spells CASSYSPRQETQYF. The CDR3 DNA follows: TGTGCCAGCAGTTACTCGCCCAGGCAAGAGACCCAGTACTTC.

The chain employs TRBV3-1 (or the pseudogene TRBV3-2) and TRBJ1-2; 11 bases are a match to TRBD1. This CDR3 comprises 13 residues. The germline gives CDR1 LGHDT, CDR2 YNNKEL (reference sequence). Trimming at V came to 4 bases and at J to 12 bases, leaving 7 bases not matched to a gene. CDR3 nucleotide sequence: TGTGCCAGCAGCCCCGGGACAGGGGGAATCCACACCTTC. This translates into CASSPGTGGIHTF.

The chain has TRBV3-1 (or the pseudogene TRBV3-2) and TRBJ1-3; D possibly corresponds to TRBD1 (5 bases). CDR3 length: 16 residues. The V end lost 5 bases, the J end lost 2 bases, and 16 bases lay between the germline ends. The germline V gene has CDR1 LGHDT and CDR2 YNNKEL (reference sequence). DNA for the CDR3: TGTGCCAGCAGCTCCCAGGGTTTATCGGCTGGAAACACCATATATTTT. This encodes CASSSQGLSAGNTIYF.

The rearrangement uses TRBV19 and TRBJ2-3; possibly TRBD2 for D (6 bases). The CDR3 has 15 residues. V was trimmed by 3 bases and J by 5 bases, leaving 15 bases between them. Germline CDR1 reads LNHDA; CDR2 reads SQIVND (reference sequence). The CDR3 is CASSISDWRGDTQYF. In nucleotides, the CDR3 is TGTGCCAGTAGTATTTCGGACTGGAGGGGAGATACGCAGTATTTT.

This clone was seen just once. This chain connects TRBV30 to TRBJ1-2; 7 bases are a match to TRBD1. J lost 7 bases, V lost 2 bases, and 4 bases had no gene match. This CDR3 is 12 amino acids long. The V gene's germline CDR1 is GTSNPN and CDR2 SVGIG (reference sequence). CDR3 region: CAWSWDRVGYTF. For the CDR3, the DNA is TGTGCCTGGAGTTGGGACAGAGTTGGCTACACCTTC.

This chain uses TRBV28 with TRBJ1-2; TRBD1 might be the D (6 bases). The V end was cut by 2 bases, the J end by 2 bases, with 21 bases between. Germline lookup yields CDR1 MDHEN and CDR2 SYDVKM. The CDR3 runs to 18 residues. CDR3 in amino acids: CASSLIAPRRTANYGYTF. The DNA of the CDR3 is TGTGCCAGCAGTTTAATTGCTCCCCGAAGGACAGCCAACTATGGCTACACCTTC.

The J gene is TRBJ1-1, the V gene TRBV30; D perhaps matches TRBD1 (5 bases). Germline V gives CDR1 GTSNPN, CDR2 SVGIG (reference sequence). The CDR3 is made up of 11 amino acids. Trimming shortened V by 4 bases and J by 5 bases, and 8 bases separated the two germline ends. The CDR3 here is CAWNQGTEAFF. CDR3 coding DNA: TGTGCCTGGAACCAGGGTACTGAAGCTTTCTTT.

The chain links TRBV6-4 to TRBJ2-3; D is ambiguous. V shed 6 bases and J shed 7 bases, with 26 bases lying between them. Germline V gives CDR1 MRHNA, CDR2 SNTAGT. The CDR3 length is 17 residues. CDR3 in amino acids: CASRNSDLRKNENTQYF. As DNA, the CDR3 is TGTGCCAGCAGAAACTCAGACCTGAGAAAAAATGAGAATACGCAGTATTTT.